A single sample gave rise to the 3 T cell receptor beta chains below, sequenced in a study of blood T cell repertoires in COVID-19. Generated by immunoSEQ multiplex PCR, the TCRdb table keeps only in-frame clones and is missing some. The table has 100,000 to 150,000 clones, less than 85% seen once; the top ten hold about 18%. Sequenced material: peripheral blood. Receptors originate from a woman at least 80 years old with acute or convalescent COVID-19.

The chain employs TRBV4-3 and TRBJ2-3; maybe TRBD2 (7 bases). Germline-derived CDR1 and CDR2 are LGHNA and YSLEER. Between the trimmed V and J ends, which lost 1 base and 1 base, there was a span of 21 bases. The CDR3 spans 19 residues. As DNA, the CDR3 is TGCGCCAGCAGCCAAGGGATTAGGGAGGGGGGCCGGGGCACAGATACGCAGTATTTT. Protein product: CASSQGIREGGRGTDTQYF.

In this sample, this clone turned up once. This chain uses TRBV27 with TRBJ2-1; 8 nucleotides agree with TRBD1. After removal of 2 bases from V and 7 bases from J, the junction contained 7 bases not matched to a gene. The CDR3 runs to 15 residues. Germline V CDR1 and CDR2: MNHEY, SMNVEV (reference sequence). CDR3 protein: CASSLEGTGSNEQFF. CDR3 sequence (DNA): TGTGCCAGCAGTTTAGAAGGGACAGGATCTAATGAGCAGTTCTTC.

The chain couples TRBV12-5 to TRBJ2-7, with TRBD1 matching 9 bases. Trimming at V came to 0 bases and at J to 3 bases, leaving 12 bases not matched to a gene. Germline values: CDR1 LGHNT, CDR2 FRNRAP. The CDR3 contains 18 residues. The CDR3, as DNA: TGTGCTAGTGGTTTGGTACTGGGGGACAGGGTCAAGGGCTACGAGCAGTACTTC. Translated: CASGLVLGDRVKGYEQYF.